This T cell receptor (beta chain) came from a study of cytomegalovirus exposure and HLA in healthy donors. As for this clone: Its antigen is undetermined.

Study conclusions and caveats: CMV serostatus was the only recorded immune exposure for donors. The study recorded about 150 TCR beta chains that were cytomegalovirus-associated. Most TCRs appeared rarely, but some public TCRs recurred in many donors.

Amplification used 60 Vbeta primers and 13 Jbeta primers. Only in-frame clones appear in the TCRdb table, and some are missing; sequencing was by immunoSEQ multiplex PCR. This sample has under 200,000 clones, with roughly four fifths found just once. The sequenced sample consisted of PBMCs. The sequence was obtained from a man between 40 and 49 years old in good health and CMV-seronegative.

The CDR3 loop reads CASSQRQGRSGYTF. CDR3 nucleotides: TGTGCCAGCAGCCAACGACAGGGGAGGAGTGGCTACACCTTC. The chain links TRBV7-2 to TRBJ1-2; 8 bases map to TRBD1. Germline V lookup: CDR1 SGHTA, CDR2 FQGNSA. This CDR3 has 14 amino acids. With 5 bases clipped from V and 7 bases from J, the junction kept 9 bases outside the gene matches.